This TCR beta chain came from a study of blood T cell repertoires in COVID-19. Study background: Whether acute or convalescent, the COVID-19 samples came from the United States, Italy and Spain.

In this sample, this clone turned up once. Libraries were prepared by immunoSEQ multiplex PCR; TCRdb keeps only in-frame clonotypes and omits some of them. The sample has roughly 200,000 clones; roughly 87% are singletons. CDR1 MGHDK and CDR2 SYGVNS come from the germline V gene. V was trimmed by 4 bases and J by 0 bases, leaving 21 bases between them. This CDR3 is built from 18 residues. The receptor comes from a woman under 30 who had recovered from COVID-19. Specimen: peripheral blood. The gene calls are TRBV25-1 and TRBJ2-5; a weak D match, TRBD1 (6 bases). The CDR3 loop reads CASSATVNRESYQETQYF. DNA of the CDR3: TGTGCCAGCAGTGCCACCGTTAACAGGGAGTCGTACCAAGAGACCCAGTACTTC.